The TCR beta chain under discussion was sequenced for a study of blood T cell repertoires in COVID-19 (dated by TCRdb to 2020 to 2021). In the study overall: Collaborator samples came from the United States, Italy and Spain and covered acute and convalescent phases of COVID-19. The material from the prospective study consisted of cDNA or gDNA derived from T cells, B-cell-depleted T cells, or PBMCs. Deeply sampled blood TCRbeta repertoires from subjects exposed to, actively infected with, or recovered from COVID-19 were included in the dataset. A freely available public database, intended as a resource for researchers studying the immune response to SARS-CoV-2, is where the repertoires were released. Samples came from the ongoing ImmuneRACE study (first 160 participants) plus 1,254 subjects from 6 global collaborators. The sample metadata nearly always contained a de-identified subject ID, COVID-19 status, age in years and sex. HLA class I and class II types, where available, came from metadata supplied by the sample provider rather than from assay-based typing.

The full study reports these points: Clinical and demographic metadata were provided uncurated, with the amount varying by source and participant.

The germline V gene (reference sequence) specifies DFQATT as CDR1 and SNEGSKA as CDR2. Cut back by 3 bases and 3 bases, the V and J ends lie 6 bases apart. From the cysteine up to the phenylalanine, the CDR3 has a length of 11 residues. Just CDR3 DNA is preserved here, 33 bases in frame from base 1. Regarding this clone: The antigen this receptor binds is unknown. There are no base qualities to consult, and no much larger clone falls within one base.

The immunoSEQ Assay, a bias-controlled multiplex PCR, was used to amplify TCRbeta CDR3 regions from genomic DNA. On the authors' methods: The number of nucleated cells in each sample was estimated by amplification of reference gene primers within the assay. To quantify the absolute abundance of each unique TCRbeta CDR3 rearrangement, sequence reads were collapsed and filtered. For each sample, productive Simpson clonality was calculated as the square root of Simpson's diversity index over productive rearrangements. TCRdb took this table from immuneACCESS and kept in-frame rearrangements with V and J called. Such tables lack part of the clones; where checked against another copy, unresolved V genes explain under half of the gap, and the rest is unexplained. D and trimming were read from the DNA, whereas the V and J calls and clone size are those reported in that table. Present in this sample are hundreds of thousands of clones, 80% to 90% of which were seen just once. Clones ranked in the top ten supply roughly 6.3% of the sample.

In Seattle, one collaborating source enrolled patients while the infection was active and tracked those patients longitudinally over the course of disease. Whole blood was collected in K2EDTA tubes by collaborating institutions according to the institutions' own protocols. For TCRbeta analysis, collaborators shipped samples as frozen whole blood, isolated PBMCs, or DNA extracted from either of those sample types. Specimen: peripheral blood. The chain was built from TRBV20-1 and TRBJ2-7; tentative D gene TRBD2, with 6 bases matching. The clonotype was recovered from a woman in her 50s with COVID-19, enrolled during active disease. The DNA sequence is as follows: TGCAGTGCTAGGGGACTCTACGAGCAGTACTTC. This encodes CSARGLYEQYF.